This entry describes one TCR beta chain. The target antigen is unknown. A much larger clone differs by one base, so this may be a read error. These data originate in a study of T cells in Graves' hyperthyroidism and ophthalmopathy. Points from the study as a whole: The model forecast ophthalmopathy, anticipating it by a median approximately 6.2 months before onset.

The investigators amplified TCR beta CDR3 regions from RNA transcripts. TCR CDR3 regions were first amplified by RT-PCR with HTBI primers. Each CDR3 protein is one row after TCRdb ran MiXCR on the multiplex PCR reads. The repertoire has under 350,000 distinct CDR3 sequences, roughly an eighth of them found once; the top ten carry 34%. Orbital computed tomography, thyroid ultrasound, serum thyroxine and TRAb, and clinical symptoms together informed the diagnoses. Fresh peripheral blood, 7.5 to 10 ml, yielded the PBMCs. This CDR3 comprises 13 residues. The germline CDR1 and CDR2 sequences are SQVTM and ANQGSEA.

Input material: blood. The sequence came from a woman aged 35 to 49 with Graves' ophthalmopathy. The genes are TRBV29-1 and TRBJ2-5, with D unclear. CDR3 sequence reads: CNVDIMVQETQYF. In DNA, the CDR3 is TGCAACGTTGATATAATGGTTCAAGAGACCCAGTACTTC.